This TCR beta chain was identified during a study of cytomegalovirus exposure and HLA in healthy donors. Study details: Previous work identified 100 million or so unique TCR beta sequences from about 179 million T cells. Broader study findings: A later analysis linked a missense variant in DCLRE1C to the trimming of TCR beta V and J genes. A later analysis appeared to link common viral pathogens to several of the most significant clusters. Researchers catalogued roughly 150 TCR beta chains as cytomegalovirus-associated.

About this clone itself: The antigen is unknown.

Germline CDR1 reads SGHTA; CDR2 reads FQGNSA. Trimming pared 1 base from V and 2 bases from J, leaving 9 bases between. This CDR3 has 14 residues. The PCR employed 60 Vbeta primers together with 13 Jbeta primers. The repertoire was sequenced with immunoSEQ multiplex PCR; TCRdb's copy has only in-frame clones and lacks some. The table shows 110,000 to 150,000 clones, with around 75% occurring only once. V gene TRBV7-2 combines with J gene TRBJ2-7, with TRBD1 as a possible D gene (5 bases). The TCR originated in a man aged 55 to 70 in good health and CMV-seronegative. Sequencing was done on a sample of PBMCs. The CDR3 loop is CASSLGTGPYEQYF. The CDR3 region has the DNA TGTGCCAGCAGCTTAGGTACAGGCCCCTACGAGCAGTACTTC.